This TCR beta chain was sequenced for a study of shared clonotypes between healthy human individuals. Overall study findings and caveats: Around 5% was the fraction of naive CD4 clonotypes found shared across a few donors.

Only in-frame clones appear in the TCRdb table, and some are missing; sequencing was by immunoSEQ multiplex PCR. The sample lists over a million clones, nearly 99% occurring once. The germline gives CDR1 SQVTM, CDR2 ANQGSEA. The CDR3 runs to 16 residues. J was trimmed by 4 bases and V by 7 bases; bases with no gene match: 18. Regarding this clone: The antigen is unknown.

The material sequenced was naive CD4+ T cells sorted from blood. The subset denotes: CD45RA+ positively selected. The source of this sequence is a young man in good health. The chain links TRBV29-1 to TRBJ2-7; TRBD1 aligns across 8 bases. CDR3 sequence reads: CSAHVGQPGQAYEQYF. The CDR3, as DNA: TGCAGCGCCCATGTGGGCCAACCGGGACAGGCGTACGAGCAGTACTTC.